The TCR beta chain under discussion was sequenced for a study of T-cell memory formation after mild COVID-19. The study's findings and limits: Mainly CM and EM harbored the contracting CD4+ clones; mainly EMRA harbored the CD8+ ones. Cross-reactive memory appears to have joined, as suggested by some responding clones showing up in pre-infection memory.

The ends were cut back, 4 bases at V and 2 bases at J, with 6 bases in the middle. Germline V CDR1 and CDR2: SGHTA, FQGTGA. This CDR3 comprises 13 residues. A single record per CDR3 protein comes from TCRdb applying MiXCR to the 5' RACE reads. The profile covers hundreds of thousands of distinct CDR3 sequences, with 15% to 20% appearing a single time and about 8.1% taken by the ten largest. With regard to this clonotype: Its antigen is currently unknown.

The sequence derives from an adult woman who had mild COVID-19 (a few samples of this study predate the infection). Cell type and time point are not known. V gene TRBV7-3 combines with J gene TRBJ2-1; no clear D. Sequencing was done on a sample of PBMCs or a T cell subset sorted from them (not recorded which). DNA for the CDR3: TGTGCCAGCAGCTCCGCTGCCTACAATGAGCAGTTCTTC. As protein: CASSSAAYNEQFF.